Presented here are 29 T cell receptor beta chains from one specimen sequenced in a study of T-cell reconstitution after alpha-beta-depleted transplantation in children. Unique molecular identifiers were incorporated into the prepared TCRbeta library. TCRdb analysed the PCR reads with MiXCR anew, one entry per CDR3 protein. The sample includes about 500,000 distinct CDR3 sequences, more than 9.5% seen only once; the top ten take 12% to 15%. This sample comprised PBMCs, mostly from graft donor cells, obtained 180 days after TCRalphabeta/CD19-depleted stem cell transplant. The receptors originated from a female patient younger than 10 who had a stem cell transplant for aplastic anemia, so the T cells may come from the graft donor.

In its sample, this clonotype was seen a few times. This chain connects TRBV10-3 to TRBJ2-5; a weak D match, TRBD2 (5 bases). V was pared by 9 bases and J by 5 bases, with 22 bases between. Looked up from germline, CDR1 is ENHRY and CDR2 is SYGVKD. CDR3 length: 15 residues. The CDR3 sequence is CAIAPSHFSGETQYF. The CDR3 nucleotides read TGTGCCATTGCACCTAGCCATTTCTCTGGGGAGACCCAGTACTTC.

In DNA, the CDR3 is TGCGCCAGCAGCCAAGTAGCTGGAGATACGCAGTATTTT. Protein product: CASSQVAGDTQYF. The chain couples TRBV4-3 to TRBJ2-3; no reliable D call. Germline V gene lookup returns CDR1 LGHNA and CDR2 YSLEER. CDR3 size: 13 residues. The V and J ends lost 1 base and 5 bases respectively, with 7 bases between them.

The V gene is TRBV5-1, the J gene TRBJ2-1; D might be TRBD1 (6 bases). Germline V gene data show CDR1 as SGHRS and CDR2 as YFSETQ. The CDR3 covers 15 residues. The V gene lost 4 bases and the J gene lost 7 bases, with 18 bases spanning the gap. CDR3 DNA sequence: TGCGCCAGCAGCAGGGGGTTAGAGTTATTGAATGAGCAGTTCTTC. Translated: CASSRGLELLNEQFF.

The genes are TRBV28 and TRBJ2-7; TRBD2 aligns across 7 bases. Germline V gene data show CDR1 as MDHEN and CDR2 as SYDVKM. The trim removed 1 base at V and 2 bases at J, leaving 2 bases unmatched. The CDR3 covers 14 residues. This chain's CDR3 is CASSLFGGAYEQYF. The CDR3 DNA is TGTGCCAGCAGTTTATTTGGGGGGGCCTACGAGCAGTACTTC.

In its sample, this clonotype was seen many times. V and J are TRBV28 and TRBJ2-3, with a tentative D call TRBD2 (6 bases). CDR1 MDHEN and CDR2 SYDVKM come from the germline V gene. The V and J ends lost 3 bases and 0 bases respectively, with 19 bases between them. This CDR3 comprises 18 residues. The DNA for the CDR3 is TGTGCCAGCAGTTTTGCGACTAGTGCCACCCCTAGCACAGATACGCAGTATTTT. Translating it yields CASSFATSATPSTDTQYF.

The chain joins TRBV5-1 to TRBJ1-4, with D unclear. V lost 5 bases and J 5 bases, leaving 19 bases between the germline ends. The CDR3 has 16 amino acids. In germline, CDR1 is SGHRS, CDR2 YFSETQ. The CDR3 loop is CASSLGSRGKNEKLFF. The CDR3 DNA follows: TGCGCCAGCAGTTTAGGTTCGCGGGGAAAGAATGAAAAACTGTTTTTT.

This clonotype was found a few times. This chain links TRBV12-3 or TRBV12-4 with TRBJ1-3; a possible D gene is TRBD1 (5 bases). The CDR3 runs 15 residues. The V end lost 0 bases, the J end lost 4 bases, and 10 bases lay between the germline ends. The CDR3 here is CASSLAPSGGNTIYF. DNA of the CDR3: TGTGCCAGCAGTTTAGCGCCCTCAGGGGGAAACACCATATATTTT.

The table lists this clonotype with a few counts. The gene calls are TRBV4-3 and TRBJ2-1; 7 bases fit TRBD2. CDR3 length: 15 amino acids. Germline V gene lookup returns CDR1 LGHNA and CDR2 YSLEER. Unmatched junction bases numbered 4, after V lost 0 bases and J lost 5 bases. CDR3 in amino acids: CASSQDWLADNEQFF. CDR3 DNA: TGCGCCAGCAGCCAAGATTGGCTAGCGGACAATGAGCAGTTCTTC.

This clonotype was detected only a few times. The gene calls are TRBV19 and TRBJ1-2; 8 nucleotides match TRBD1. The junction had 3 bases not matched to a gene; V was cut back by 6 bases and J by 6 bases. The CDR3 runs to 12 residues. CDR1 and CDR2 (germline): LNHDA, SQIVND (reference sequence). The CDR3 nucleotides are TGTGCCAGTAGCACAGGGGGTCATGGCTACACCTTC. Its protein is CASSTGGHGYTF.

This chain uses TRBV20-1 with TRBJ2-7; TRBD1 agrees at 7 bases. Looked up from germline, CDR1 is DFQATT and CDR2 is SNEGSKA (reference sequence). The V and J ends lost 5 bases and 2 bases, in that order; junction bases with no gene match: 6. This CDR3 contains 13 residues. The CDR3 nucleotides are TGCAGTGCTTCTCAGGGGGTCCCCTACGAGCAGTACGTC. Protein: CSASQGVPYEQYV.

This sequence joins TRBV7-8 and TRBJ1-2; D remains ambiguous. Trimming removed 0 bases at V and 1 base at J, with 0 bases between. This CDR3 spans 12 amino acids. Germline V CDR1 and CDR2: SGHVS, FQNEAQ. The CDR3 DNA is TGTGCCAGCAGCTTAGCTAACTATGGCTACACCTTC. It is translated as CASSLANYGYTF.

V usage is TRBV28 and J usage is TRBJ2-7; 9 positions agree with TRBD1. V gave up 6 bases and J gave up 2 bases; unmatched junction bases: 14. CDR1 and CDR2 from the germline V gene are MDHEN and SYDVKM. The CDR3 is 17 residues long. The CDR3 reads CASSSRPRRDRAYEQYF. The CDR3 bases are TGTGCCAGCAGCTCGAGACCCCGAAGGGACAGGGCCTACGAGCAGTACTTC.

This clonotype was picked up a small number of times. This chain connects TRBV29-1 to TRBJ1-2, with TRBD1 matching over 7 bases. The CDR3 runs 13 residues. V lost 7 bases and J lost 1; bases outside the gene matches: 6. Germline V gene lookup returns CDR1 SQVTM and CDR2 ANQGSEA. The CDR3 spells CSAGQDFNYGYTF. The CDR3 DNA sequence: TGCAGCGCAGGACAGGACTTTAACTATGGCTACACCTTC.

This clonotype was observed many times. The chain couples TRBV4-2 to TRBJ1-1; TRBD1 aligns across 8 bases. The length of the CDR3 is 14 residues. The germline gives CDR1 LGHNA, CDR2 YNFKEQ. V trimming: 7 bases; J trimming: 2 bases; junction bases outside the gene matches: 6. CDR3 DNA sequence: TGTGCCAGCAAGACCGGGACAGGTAACACTGAAGCTTTCTTT. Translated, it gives CASKTGTGNTEAFF.

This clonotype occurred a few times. CDR3 bases: TGTGCCAGCAGCGTAGGAACAGACTCCTACGAGCAGTACTTC. Translation gives CASSVGTDSYEQYF. The chain has TRBV9 and TRBJ2-7; D unclear. This CDR3 is built from 14 residues. CDR1 and CDR2 (germline): SGDLS, YYNGEE. Trimming took off 0 bases at V and 0 bases at J, with 7 bases between the two ends.

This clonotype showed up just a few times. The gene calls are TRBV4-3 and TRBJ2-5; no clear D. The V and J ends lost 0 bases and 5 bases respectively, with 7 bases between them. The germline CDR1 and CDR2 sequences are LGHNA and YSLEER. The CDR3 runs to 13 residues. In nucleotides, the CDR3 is TGCGCCAGCAGCCAAGAAAGTCGGGAGACCCAGTACTTC. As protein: CASSQESRETQYF.

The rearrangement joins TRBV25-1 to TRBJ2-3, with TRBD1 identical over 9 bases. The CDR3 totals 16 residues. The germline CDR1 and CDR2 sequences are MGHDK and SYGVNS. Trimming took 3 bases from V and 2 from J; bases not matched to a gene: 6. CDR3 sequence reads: CASSEYRGLATDTQYF. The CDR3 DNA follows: TGTGCCAGCAGTGAGTACAGGGGGCTTGCCACAGATACGCAGTATTTT.

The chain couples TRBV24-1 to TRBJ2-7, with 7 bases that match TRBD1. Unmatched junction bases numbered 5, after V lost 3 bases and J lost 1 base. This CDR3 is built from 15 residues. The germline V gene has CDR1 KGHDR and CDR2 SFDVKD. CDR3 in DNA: TGTGCCACCAGTGATCCACGACAGGGTTCCTACGAGCAGTACTTC. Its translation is CATSDPRQGSYEQYF.

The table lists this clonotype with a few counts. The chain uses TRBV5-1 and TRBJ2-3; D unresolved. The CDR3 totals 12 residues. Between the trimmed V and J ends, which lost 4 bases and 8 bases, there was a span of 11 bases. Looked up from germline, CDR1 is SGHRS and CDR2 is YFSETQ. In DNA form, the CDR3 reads TGCGCCAGCAGCCCAACCCGGAGTACGCAGTATTTT. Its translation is CASSPTRSTQYF.

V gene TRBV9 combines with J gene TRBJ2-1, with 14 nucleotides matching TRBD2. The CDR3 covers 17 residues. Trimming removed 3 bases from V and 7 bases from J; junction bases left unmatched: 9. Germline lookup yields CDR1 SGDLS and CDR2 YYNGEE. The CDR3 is CASSGLPGLAGVNEQFF. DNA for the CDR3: TGTGCCAGCAGCGGCCTACCGGGACTAGCGGGAGTGAATGAGCAGTTCTTC.

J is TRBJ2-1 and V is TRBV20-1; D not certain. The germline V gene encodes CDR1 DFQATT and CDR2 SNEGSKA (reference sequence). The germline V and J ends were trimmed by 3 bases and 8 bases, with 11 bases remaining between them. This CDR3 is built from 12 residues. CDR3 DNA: TGCAGTGCTAGTGGTAGAGTCTATGAGCAGTTCTTC. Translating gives CSASGRVYEQFF.

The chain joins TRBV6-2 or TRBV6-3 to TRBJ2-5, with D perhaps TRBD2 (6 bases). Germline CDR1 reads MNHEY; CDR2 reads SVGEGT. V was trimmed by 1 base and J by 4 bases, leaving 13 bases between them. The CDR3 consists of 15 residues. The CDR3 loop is CASSYFTGVRETQYF. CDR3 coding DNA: TGTGCCAGCAGTTACTTTACGGGAGTGAGAGAGACCCAGTACTTC.

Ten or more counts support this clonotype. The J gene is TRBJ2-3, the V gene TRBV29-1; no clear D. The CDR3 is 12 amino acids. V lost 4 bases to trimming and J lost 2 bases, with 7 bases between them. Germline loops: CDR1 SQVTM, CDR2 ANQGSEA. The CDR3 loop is CSVAPSTDTQYF. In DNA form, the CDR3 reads TGCAGCGTTGCCCCTTCCACAGATACGCAGTATTTT.

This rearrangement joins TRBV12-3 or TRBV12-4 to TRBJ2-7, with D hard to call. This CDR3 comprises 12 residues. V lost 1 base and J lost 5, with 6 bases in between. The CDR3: CASSLDGHEQYV. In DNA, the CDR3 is TGTGCCAGCAGTTTAGATGGCCACGAGCAGTACGTC.

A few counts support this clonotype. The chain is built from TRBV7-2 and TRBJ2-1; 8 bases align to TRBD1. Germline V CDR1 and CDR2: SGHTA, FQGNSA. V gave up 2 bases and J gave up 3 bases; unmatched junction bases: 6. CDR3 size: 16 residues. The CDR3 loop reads CASSLRSGTGYNEQFF. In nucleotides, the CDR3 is TGTGCCAGCAGCTTAAGGTCCGGGACAGGCTACAATGAGCAGTTCTTC. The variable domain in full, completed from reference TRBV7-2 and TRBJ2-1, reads GAGVSQSPSNKVTEKGKDVELRCDPISGHTALYWYRQSLGQGLEFLIYFQGNSAPDKSGLPSDRFSAERTGGSVSTLTIQRTQQEDSAVYLCASSLRSGTGYNEQFFGPGTRLTVL.

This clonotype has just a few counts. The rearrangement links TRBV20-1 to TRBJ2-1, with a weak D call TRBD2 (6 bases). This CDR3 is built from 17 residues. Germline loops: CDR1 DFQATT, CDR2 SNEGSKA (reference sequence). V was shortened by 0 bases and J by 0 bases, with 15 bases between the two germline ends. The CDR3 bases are TGCAGTGCTAGAGATTGGGGCGGGGATAACTCCTACAATGAGCAGTTCTTC. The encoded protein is CSARDWGGDNSYNEQFF.

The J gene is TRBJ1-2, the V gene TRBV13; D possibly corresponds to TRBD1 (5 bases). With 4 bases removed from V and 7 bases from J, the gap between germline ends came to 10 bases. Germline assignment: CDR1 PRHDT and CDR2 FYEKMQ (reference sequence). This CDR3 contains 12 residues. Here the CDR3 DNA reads TGTGCCAGCAGCTCCGGGGGGACTGGCTACACCTTC. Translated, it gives CASSSGGTGYTF.

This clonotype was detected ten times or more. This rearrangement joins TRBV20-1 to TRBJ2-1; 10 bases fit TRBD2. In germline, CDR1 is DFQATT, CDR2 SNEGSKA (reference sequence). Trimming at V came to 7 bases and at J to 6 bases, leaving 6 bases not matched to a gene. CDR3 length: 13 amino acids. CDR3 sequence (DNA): TGCAGTGGAGCTAGCGGGAGCTCCAATGAGCAGTTCTTC. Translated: CSGASGSSNEQFF.

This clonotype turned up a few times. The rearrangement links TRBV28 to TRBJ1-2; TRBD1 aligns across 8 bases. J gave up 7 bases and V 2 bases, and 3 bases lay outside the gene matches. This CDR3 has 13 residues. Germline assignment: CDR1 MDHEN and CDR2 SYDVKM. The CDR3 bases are TGTGCCAGCAGTTTAAATGGACAGGGTGGCTACACCTTC. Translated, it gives CASSLNGQGGYTF.